This T cell receptor (beta chain) was documented in a study of blood T cells in healthy people across ages. Overall study findings and caveats: Naive CD4+ cells and diversity were both higher in long-lived donors than in aged donors.

This clonotype was detected a few times. Antigen specificity is unknown. Isolated PBMCs totaled at least 6.5 million in each sample. A J-beta primer mix and a sample-barcoded 5' primer were used in a second PCR of roughly 6 to 11 cycles. Through a template-switch adaptor with 12 random nucleotides, each cDNA molecule received a tag. A single record per CDR3 protein comes from TCRdb applying MiXCR to the 5' RACE reads. Among 1.6 million or so distinct CDR3 sequences, 30% to 35% were seen once, and the ten largest hold around 10%. The TCR was taken from a woman between 25 and 40 years old in good health. Sequenced sample: blood.

CDR3 protein: CSVETAGRGLSTDTQYF. The CDR3 nucleotides are TGCAGCGTTGAAACTGCAGGCAGAGGATTAAGCACAGATACGCAGTATTTT. The chain employs TRBV29-1 and TRBJ2-3; no reliable D call. Germline CDR1 is SQVTM and CDR2 is ANQGSEA. Trimming took 2 bases from V and 0 from J, leaving 18 bases between them. The CDR3 consists of 17 residues.